The 14 T cell receptor beta chains below all came from one sample that was sequenced in a study of CD8 T cells in ankylosing spondylitis. From the 5' RACE reads, TCRdb called clonotypes with MiXCR, one entry per CDR3 protein. The sample consists of 350,000 to 450,000 distinct CDR3 sequences, 20% to 30% of them appearing once. Points from the study as a whole: Seemingly characteristic of ankylosing spondylitis blood was a TCR beta motif consisting of several highly homologous variants.

These receptors have no identified antigens. The sequenced sample was blood, either unsorted or a sorted T cell fraction (not recorded which). All receptors come from a male donor with ankylosing spondylitis.

The CDR3 nucleotides read TGCGCCAGCAGCTTGGGACTAGCGGGAGCCGGAGAGCAGTTCTTC. Translation gives CASSLGLAGAGEQFF. The chain employs TRBV5-1 and TRBJ2-1, with 12 positions matching TRBD2. V shed 0 bases, J shed 10 bases, and the junction held 5 bases outside the gene matches. The germline V gene has CDR1 SGHRS and CDR2 YFSETQ. The CDR3 runs to 15 residues.

The chain has TRBV11-3 and TRBJ2-1, with 13 bases aligning to TRBD2. V lost 5 bases and J lost 11; bases outside the gene matches: 3. The CDR3 spans 13 residues. Germline CDR1 reads SGHNT; CDR2 reads YENEEA. CDR3 sequence: CASSPGTSGKQFF. DNA for the CDR3: TGTGCCAGCAGCCCAGGGACTAGCGGGAAGCAGTTCTTC.

The sample holds a few counts of this clonotype. The genes are TRBV20-1 and TRBJ1-5, with 8 bases aligning to TRBD1. V was clipped by 0 bases and J by 5 bases; unmatched bases: 18. The CDR3 runs to 19 residues. Germline loops: CDR1 DFQATT, CDR2 SNEGSKA (reference sequence). Here the CDR3 reads CSARDRRTGTGWVDQPQHF. In nucleotides, the CDR3 is TGCAGTGCTAGAGATCGCCGGACAGGGACTGGCTGGGTGGATCAGCCCCAGCATTTT.

This clonotype was counted between two and nine times. The chain employs TRBV2 and TRBJ1-1, with D unclear. Germline V gene lookup returns CDR1 SNHLY and CDR2 FYNNEI. V lost 6 bases and J lost 0, with 8 bases in between. The CDR3 spans 13 residues. This CDR3 is CASSRTLNTEAFF. As DNA, the CDR3 is TGTGCCAGCAGCAGAACGTTGAACACTGAAGCTTTCTTT.

V gene TRBV20-1 combines with J gene TRBJ1-3; TRBD1 might be the D (6 bases). Trimming took 1 base from V and 2 from J, leaving 12 bases between them. The CDR3 sequence is 15 residues long. Germline V gene data show CDR1 as DFQATT and CDR2 as SNEGSKA (reference sequence). CDR3 amino acids: CSARVGTRPGNTIYF. CDR3 nucleotide sequence: TGCAGTGCTAGAGTGGGGACACGGCCTGGAAACACCATATATTTT.

The chain has TRBV3-1 and TRBJ1-3, with TRBD1 as a possible D gene (5 bases). From germline, CDR1 is LGHDT and CDR2 YNNKEL (reference sequence). Trimming left V 3 bases short and J 5 bases short, with 11 bases between. The CDR3 covers 14 residues. CDR3 DNA sequence: TGTGCCAGCAGCCACGGGGGGTTCAGAAACACCATATATTTT. It is translated as CASSHGGFRNTIYF.

A few counts support this clonotype. The chain couples TRBV20-1 to TRBJ2-7; 9 positions match TRBD2. Germline loops: CDR1 DFQATT, CDR2 SNEGSKA (reference sequence). The CDR3 is made up of 19 amino acids. V gave up 0 bases and J gave up 0 bases; unmatched junction bases: 15. The CDR3 sequence: CSARDRQYLGGRASYEQYF. The CDR3 region has the DNA TGCAGTGCTAGAGATCGTCAATATCTCGGCGGGAGGGCCTCCTACGAGCAGTACTTC.

V is TRBV4-1 and J is TRBJ1-3; unclear D gene. Trimming pared 3 bases from V and 4 bases from J, leaving 13 bases between. The germline CDR1 and CDR2 sequences are MGHRA and YSYEKL. This CDR3 region has 15 residues. The CDR3 is CASSQSWVSGNTIYF. Here the CDR3 DNA reads TGCGCCAGCAGCCAGTCCTGGGTATCGGGAAACACCATATATTTT.

The CDR3 coding sequence is TGTGCCAGCAGCTTAGGGGGACAGAGGGGACAGCCCCAGCATTTT. It yields the protein CASSLGGQRGQPQHF. The chain combines TRBV11-2 with TRBJ1-5, with 7 bases fitting TRBD1. The trim removed 1 base at V and 7 bases at J, leaving 7 bases unmatched. The CDR3 is 15 residues long. Germline loops: CDR1 SGHAT, CDR2 FQNNGV.

The chain employs TRBV5-6 and TRBJ1-2; tentative D call: TRBD1 (6 bases). There are 15 residues in the CDR3. Trimming removed 0 bases from V and 3 bases from J, with 12 bases in between. The germline gives CDR1 SGHDT, CDR2 YYEEEE. DNA of the CDR3: TGTGCCAGCAGCTTGGGGCCGGGGGCAGACTATGGCTACACCTTC. Translated, it gives CASSLGPGADYGYTF.

As regards this clonotype: The DNA is left out, because the CDR3 cannot be placed on it with certainty; the CDR3 is given as TCRdb lists it. This chain connects TRBV2 to TRBJ1-6; TRBD1 is the table's D call and was not checked against the DNA. The CDR3 contains 11 residues when both ends are counted. The germline CDR1 and CDR2 sequences are SNHLY and FYNNEI. The CDR3 loop reads CASSVAGGAHF.

CDR3 coding DNA: TGTGCCAGCAGCGGGACAGGGGGGTCCTACAATGAGCAGTTCTTC. This codes for CASSGTGGSYNEQFF. The chain joins TRBV7-6 to TRBJ2-1; 11 bases are shared with TRBD1. There are 15 residues in the CDR3. J was trimmed by 1 base and V by 5 bases; bases with no gene match: 1. Germline V gene lookup returns CDR1 SGHVS and CDR2 FNYEAQ.

The rearrangement uses TRBV7-9 and TRBJ2-1; 11 bases line up with TRBD2. Trimming removed 1 base from V and 6 bases from J; junction bases left unmatched: 5. Looked up from germline, CDR1 is SEHNR and CDR2 is FQNEAQ (reference sequence). The CDR3 is 16 amino acids. The CDR3 DNA sequence: TGTGCCAGCAGCTTAGTGCGTAGCGGGAGGGCCAATGAGCAGTTCTTC. Protein: CASSLVRSGRANEQFF.

This clonotype was observed a few times. The V call is TRBV5-1, the J call TRBJ2-7, with D possibly matching TRBD1 (5 bases). The CDR3 spans 14 residues. Trimming pared 4 bases from V and 0 bases from J, leaving 11 bases between. Germline V gives CDR1 SGHRS, CDR2 YFSETQ. The CDR3 DNA follows: TGCGCCAGCAGCAAAGGGGAATTCTCCTACGAGCAGTACTTC. It yields the protein CASSKGEFSYEQYF. Combining the CDR3 with reference TRBV5-1 and TRBJ2-7 gives the whole variable domain KAGVTQTPRYLIKTRGQQVTLSCSPISGHRSVSWYQQTPGQGLQFLFEYFSETQRNKGNFPGRFSGRQFSNSRSEMNVSTLELGDSALYLCASSKGEFSYEQYFGPGTRLTVT.